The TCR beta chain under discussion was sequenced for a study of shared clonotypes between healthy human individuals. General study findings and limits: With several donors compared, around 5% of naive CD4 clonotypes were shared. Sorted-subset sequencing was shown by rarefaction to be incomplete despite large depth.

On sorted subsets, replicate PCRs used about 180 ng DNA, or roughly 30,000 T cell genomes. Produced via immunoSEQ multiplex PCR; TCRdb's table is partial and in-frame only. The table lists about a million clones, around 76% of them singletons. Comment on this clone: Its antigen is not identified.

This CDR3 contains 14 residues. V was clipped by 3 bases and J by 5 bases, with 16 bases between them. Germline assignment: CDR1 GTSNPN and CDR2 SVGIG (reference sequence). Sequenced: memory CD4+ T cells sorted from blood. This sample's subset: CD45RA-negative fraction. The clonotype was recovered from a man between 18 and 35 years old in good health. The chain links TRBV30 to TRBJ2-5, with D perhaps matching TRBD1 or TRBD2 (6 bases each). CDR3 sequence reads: CAWSLVWGAETQYF. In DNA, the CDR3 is TGTGCCTGGAGCCTCGTTTGGGGGGCGGAGACCCAGTACTTC. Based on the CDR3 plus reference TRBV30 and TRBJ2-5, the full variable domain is SQTIHQWPATLVQPVGSPLSLECTVEGTSNPNLYWYRQAAGRGLQLLFYSVGIGQISSEVPQNLSASRPQDRQFILSSKKLLLSDSGFYLCAWSLVWGAETQYFGPGTRLLVL.